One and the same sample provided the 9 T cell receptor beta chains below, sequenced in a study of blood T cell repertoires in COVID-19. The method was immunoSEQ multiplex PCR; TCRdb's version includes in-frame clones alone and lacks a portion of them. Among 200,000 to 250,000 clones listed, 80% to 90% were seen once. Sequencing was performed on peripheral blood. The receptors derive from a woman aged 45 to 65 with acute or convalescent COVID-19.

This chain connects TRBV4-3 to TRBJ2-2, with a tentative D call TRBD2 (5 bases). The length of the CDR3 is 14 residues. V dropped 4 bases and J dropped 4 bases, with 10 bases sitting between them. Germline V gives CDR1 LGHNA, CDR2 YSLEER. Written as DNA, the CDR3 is TGCGCCAGCAGCCCTCCGAGCGGCACCGGGGAGCTGTTTTTT. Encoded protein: CASSPPSGTGELFF.

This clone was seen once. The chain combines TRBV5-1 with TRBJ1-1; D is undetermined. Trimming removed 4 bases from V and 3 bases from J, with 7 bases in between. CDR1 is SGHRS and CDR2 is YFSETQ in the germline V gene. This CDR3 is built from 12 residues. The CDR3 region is CASSREDTEAFF. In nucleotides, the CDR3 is TGCGCCAGCAGCCGGGAGGACACTGAAGCTTTCTTT.

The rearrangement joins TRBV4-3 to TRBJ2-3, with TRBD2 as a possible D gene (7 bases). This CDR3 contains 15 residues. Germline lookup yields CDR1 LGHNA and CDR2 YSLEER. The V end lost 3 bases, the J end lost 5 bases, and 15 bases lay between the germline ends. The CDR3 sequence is CASSHGGAPVDTQYF. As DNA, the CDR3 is TGCGCCAGCAGCCATGGGGGGGCCCCGGTAGATACGCAGTATTTT.

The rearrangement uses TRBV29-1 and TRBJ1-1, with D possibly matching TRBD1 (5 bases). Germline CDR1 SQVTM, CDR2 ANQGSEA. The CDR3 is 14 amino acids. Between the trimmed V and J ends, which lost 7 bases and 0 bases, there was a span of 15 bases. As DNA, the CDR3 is TGCAGCGCCCAAGGGGCAGGCATGAACACTGAAGCTTTCTTT. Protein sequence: CSAQGAGMNTEAFF.

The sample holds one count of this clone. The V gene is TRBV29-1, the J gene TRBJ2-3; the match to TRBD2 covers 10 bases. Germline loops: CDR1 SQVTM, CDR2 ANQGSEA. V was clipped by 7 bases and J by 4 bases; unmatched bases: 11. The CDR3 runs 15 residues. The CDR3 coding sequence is TGCAGCGCCGGCGGACTAGCGGCTGAGGCAGATACGCAGTATTTT. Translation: CSAGGLAAEADTQYF.

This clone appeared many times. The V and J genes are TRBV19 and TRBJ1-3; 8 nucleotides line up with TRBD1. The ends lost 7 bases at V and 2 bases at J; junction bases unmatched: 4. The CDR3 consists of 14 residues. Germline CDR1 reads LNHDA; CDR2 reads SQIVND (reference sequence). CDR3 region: CASNQGAPGNTIYF. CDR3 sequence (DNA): TGTGCCAGTAACCAGGGGGCCCCTGGAAACACCATATATTTT.

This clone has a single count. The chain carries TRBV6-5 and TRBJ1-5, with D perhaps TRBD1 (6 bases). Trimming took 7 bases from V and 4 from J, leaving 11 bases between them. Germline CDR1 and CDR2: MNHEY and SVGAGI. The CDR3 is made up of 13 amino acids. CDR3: CASTRGTNQPQHF. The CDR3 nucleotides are TGTGCCAGCACCAGGGGAACAAATCAGCCCCAGCATTTT.

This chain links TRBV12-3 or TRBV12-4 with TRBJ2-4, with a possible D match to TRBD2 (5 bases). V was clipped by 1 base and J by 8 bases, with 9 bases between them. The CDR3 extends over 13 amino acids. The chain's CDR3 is CASSLGGSDIQYF. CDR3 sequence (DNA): TGTGCCAGCAGTTTAGGTGGGAGTGACATTCAGTACTTC.

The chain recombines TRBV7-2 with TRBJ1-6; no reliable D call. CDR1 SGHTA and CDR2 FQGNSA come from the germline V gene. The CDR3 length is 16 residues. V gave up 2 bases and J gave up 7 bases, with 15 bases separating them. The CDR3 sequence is CASSLLALQANSPLHF. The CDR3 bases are TGTGCCAGCAGCTTATTGGCTTTGCAGGCCAATTCACCCCTCCACTTT.